Sequencing of this T cell receptor (beta chain) was carried out in a study of blood T cell repertoires in COVID-19. Study background: Sites in the United States, Italy and Spain provided acute and convalescent COVID-19 samples. Nucleic acid was either cDNA or gDNA, and it came from T cells, B-cell-depleted T cells, or PBMCs.

Here immunoSEQ multiplex PCR was the method, and the copy in TCRdb shows in-frame clones only, minus some. The sample has around 110,000 clones; roughly 84% are singletons. Those who participated ranged in age from about 18 to 95 years and resided in about 24 US areas. Symptom resolution, clearance, or two negative PCRs marked the recovered donors of Cohort 3. The length of the CDR3 is 12 residues. Trimming took off 7 bases at V and 0 bases at J, with 9 bases between the two ends. Germline CDR1 is SQVTM and CDR2 is ANQGSEA. The chain employs TRBV29-1 and TRBJ1-1; D not resolved. The sequence was obtained from a woman in her 30s who had recovered from COVID-19. Sequencing was performed on PBMCs or T cells enriched from blood (not recorded which). For the CDR3, the DNA is TGCAGCGCGAGAGACTTGAACACTGAAGCTTTCTTT. Translating gives CSARDLNTEAFF.